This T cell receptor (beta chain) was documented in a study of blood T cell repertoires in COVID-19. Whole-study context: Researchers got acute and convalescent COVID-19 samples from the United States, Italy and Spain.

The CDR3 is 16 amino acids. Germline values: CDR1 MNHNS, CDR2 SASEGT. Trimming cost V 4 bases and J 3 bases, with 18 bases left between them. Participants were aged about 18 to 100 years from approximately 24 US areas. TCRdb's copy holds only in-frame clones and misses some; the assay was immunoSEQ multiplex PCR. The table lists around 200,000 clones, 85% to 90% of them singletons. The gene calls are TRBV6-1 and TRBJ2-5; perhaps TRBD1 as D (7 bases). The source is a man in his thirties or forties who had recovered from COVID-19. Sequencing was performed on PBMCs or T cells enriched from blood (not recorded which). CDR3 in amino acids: CASSALLTGEEETQYF. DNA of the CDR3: TGTGCCAGCAGTGCCCTCCTAACAGGGGAGGAAGAGACCCAGTACTTC.